This entry lists 16 T cell receptor beta chains sequenced from one sample in a study of blood T cells in healthy people across ages. The authors ran a second PCR of about 6 to 11 cycles using a sample-barcoded 5' primer and a J-beta primer mix. TCRdb re-called the 5' RACE reads with MiXCR, one entry per CDR3 protein. The sample has 800,000 or so distinct CDR3 sequences, approximately 25% seen once; the top ten hold under 4.5%. These data also formed part of another study, on T cells of mothers and their children.

The material sequenced was blood. The receptor set was obtained from a boy between 10 and 17 years old in good health.

This chain links TRBV3-1 with TRBJ2-5; 8 nucleotides match TRBD2. The V gene's germline CDR1 is LGHDT and CDR2 YNNKEL (reference sequence). Losses at the gene ends were 3 bases for V and 5 bases for J; bases not matched to a gene: 11. The CDR3 totals 16 residues. CDR3 amino acids: CASSQALAAGMETQYF. In DNA, the CDR3 is TGTGCCAGCAGCCAGGCACTAGCGGCAGGGATGGAGACCCAGTACTTC.

This clonotype was seen many times. This chain joins TRBV5-1 and TRBJ2-7, with a weak D call TRBD1 (6 bases). Germline loops: CDR1 SGHRS, CDR2 YFSETQ. Trimming left V 4 bases short and J 2 bases short, with 16 bases between. The CDR3 sequence is 15 residues long. The DNA of the CDR3 is TGCGCCAGCAGCATACTAGGGACACTAGCCTACGAGCAGTACTTC. Protein: CASSILGTLAYEQYF.

The chain carries TRBV5-1 and TRBJ1-6; D remains unclear. CDR3 length equals 12 residues. Trimming took off 0 bases at V and 8 bases at J, with 3 bases between the two ends. CDR1 is SGHRS and CDR2 is YFSETQ in the germline V gene. DNA of the CDR3: TGCGCCAGCAGCTTGGATGATTCACCCCTCCACTTT. This encodes CASSLDDSPLHF.

J is TRBJ1-2 and V is TRBV27, with D possibly matching TRBD1 (5 bases). The CDR3 spans 14 residues. The V gene's germline CDR1 is MNHEY and CDR2 SMNVEV (reference sequence). Trimming took 2 bases from V and 8 from J, leaving 15 bases between them. CDR3: CASSLRQTYHGYTF. The CDR3 DNA reads as TGTGCCAGCAGTTTACGACAGACCTATCACGGCTACACCTTC.

The rearrangement uses TRBV7-9 and TRBJ1-2; a weak D match, TRBD1 (5 bases). Trimming cost V 1 base and J 3 bases, with 12 bases left between them. The germline CDR1 and CDR2 sequences are SEHNR and FQNEAQ (reference sequence). The CDR3 has 15 residues. CDR3: CASSLGQGDDYGYTF. CDR3 sequence (DNA): TGTGCCAGCAGCTTAGGGCAGGGAGACGACTATGGCTACACCTTC.

This rearrangement joins TRBV7-2 to TRBJ2-5; TRBD1 aligns across 7 bases. Near its end, the DNA agrees better with TRBJ2-7, so the J call may be wrong. The CDR3 covers 13 residues. Looked up from germline, CDR1 is SGHTA and CDR2 is FQGNSA. The CDR3 loop is CASSFRQGHEQYF. The CDR3 DNA sequence: TGTGCCAGCAGCTTCCGACAGGGCCACGAGCAGTACTTC.

The sample holds a few counts of this clonotype. The chain links TRBV28 to TRBJ2-7; D is undetermined. The J call may be in error: the DNA end matches TRBJ2-1 better. Germline V gives CDR1 MDHEN, CDR2 SYDVKM. The CDR3 sequence is 12 residues long. Here the CDR3 reads CASSLMYNEQFF. The CDR3 DNA reads TGTGCCAGCAGTTTGATGTACAATGAGCAGTTCTTC.

This clonotype was seen a few times. This chain links TRBV29-1 with TRBJ1-1, with D maybe TRBD1 (5 bases). Trimming took 2 bases from V and 6 from J, leaving 10 bases between them. The germline CDR1 and CDR2 sequences are SQVTM and ANQGSEA. The CDR3 spans 12 residues. The CDR3 here is CSVEPQGPEAFF. For the CDR3, the DNA is TGCAGCGTTGAACCGCAGGGCCCTGAAGCTTTCTTT.

Note on this clonotype: The germline gene is not matched at one end of the junction; a read error may be the cause. This rearrangement joins TRBV6-2 or TRBV6-3 to TRBJ2-3, with D tentatively TRBD2 (6 bases). CDR1 and CDR2 (germline): MNHEY, SVGEGT. The CDR3 is 15 amino acids. The CDR3 is CTSSYGGSSTDTQYF. CDR3 DNA: TGTACCAGCAGTTACGGGGGATCTAGCACAGATACGCAGTATTTT.

The chain carries TRBV9 and TRBJ2-1, with 9 nucleotides matching TRBD2. The CDR3 runs to 16 residues. Germline CDR1 SGDLS, CDR2 YYNGEE. With 4 bases clipped from V and 4 bases from J, the junction kept 9 bases outside the gene matches. CDR3 amino acids: CASSFSQRGEYNEQFF. DNA of the CDR3: TGTGCCAGCAGCTTCTCCCAGCGGGGGGAGTACAATGAGCAGTTCTTC.

This clonotype was counted many times. The J gene is TRBJ2-7, the V gene TRBV6-5, with TRBD1 identical over 9 bases. From germline, CDR1 is MNHEY and CDR2 SVGAGI. V lost 9 bases to trimming and J lost 3 bases; unmatched junction nucleotides: 6. There are 13 residues in the CDR3. Here the CDR3 DNA reads TGTGCCAGTAGGGACAGGGTGGACTACGAGCAGTACTTC. It encodes CASRDRVDYEQYF.

The gene calls are TRBV5-1 and TRBJ2-3; 7 bases align to TRBD2. Trimming removed 0 bases from V and 9 bases from J; junction bases left unmatched: 4. Germline V gives CDR1 SGHRS, CDR2 YFSETQ. The CDR3 totals 13 residues. The CDR3 loop is CASSLEWGGTQYF. CDR3 in DNA: TGCGCCAGCAGCTTGGAGTGGGGGGGGACGCAGTATTTT.

The table lists this clonotype with a few counts. The V call is TRBV3-1, the J call TRBJ1-3; no definite D call. Germline V gives CDR1 LGHDT, CDR2 YNNKEL (reference sequence). V was pared by 0 bases and J by 8 bases, with 11 bases between. The CDR3 is made up of 14 amino acids. The CDR3 reads CASSQDKQTDTIYF. CDR3 nucleotide sequence: TGTGCCAGCAGCCAAGATAAACAGACGGACACCATATATTTT.

The CDR3, as DNA: TGTGCCAGCAGTACCCCGTCGCAGCGGGAGACCCAGTACTTC. Translated, it gives CASSTPSQRETQYF. The chain couples TRBV6-6 to TRBJ2-5, with a possible D match to TRBD2 (5 bases). The CDR3 is 14 amino acids. V lost 5 bases and J lost 5, with 15 bases in between. Germline lookup yields CDR1 MNHNY and CDR2 SVGAGI (reference sequence).

The V and J genes are TRBV28 and TRBJ2-1, with 8 bases that match TRBD1. The CDR3 runs 15 residues. Trimming removed 5 bases from V and 3 bases from J; junction bases left unmatched: 6. Germline CDR1 and CDR2: MDHEN and SYDVKM. This CDR3 reads CASSGPGTGYNEQFF. The CDR3 DNA is TGTGCCAGCAGTGGGCCCGGGACAGGCTACAATGAGCAGTTCTTC.

This chain links TRBV9 with TRBJ2-1; D may correspond to TRBD1 or TRBD2 (6 bases each). This CDR3 comprises 15 residues. Trimming removed 4 bases from V and 1 base from J, with 12 bases in between. Germline values: CDR1 SGDLS, CDR2 YYNGEE. In DNA, the CDR3 is TGTGCCAGCAGCCCGGGGGCCACTTCCTACAATGAGCAGTTCTTC. It specifies CASSPGATSYNEQFF.